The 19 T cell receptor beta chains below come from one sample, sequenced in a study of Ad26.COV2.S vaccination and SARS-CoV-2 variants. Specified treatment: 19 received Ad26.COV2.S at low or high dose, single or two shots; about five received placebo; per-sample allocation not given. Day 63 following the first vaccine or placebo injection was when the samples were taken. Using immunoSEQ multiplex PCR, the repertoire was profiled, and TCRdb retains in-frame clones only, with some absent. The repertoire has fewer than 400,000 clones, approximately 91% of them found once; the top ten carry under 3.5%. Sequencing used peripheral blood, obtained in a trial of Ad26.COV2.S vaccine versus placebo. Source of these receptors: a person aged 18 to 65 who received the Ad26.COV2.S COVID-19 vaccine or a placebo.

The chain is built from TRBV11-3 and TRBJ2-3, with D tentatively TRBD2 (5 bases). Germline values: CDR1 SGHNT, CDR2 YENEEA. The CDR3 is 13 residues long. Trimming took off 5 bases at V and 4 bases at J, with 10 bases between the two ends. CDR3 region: CASSINGADTQYF. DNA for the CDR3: TGTGCCAGCAGCATCAACGGGGCAGATACGCAGTATTTT.

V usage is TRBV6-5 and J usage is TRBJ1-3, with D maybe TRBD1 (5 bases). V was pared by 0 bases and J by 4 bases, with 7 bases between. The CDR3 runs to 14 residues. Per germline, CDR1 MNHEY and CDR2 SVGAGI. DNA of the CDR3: TGTGCCAGCAGTTACTCGGGACGGGGAAACACCATATATTTT. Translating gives CASSYSGRGNTIYF.

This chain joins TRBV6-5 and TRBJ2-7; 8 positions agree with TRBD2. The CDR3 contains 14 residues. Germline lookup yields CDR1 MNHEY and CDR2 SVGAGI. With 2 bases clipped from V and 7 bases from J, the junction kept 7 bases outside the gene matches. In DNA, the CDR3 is TGTGCCAGCAGTTACATTCGGGGGGGTAGTGAGCAGTACTTC. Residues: CASSYIRGGSEQYF.

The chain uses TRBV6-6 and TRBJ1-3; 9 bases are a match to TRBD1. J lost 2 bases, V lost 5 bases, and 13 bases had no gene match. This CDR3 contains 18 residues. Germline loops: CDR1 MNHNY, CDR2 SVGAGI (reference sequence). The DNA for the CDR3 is TGTGCCAGCAGTCCCTTAATCCTGGGACAGGGAGCTGGAAACACCATATATTTT. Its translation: CASSPLILGQGAGNTIYF.

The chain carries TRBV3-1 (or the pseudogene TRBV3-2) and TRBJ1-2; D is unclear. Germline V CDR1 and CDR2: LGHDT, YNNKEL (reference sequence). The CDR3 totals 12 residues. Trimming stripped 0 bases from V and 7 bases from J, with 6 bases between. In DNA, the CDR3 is TGTGCCAGCAGCCAAGAAGGCGGTGGCTACACCTTC. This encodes CASSQEGGGYTF.

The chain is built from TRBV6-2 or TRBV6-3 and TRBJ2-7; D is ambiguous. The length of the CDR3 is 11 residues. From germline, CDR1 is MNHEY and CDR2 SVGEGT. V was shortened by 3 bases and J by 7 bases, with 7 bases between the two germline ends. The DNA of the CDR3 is TGTGCCAGCAGTTATTACGGGGAGCAGTACTTC. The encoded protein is CASSYYGEQYF.

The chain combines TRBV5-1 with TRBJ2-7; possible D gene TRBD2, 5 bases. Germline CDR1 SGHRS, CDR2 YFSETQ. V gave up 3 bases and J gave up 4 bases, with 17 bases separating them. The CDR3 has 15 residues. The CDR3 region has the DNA TGCGCCAGCAGCTCCGCGGGCGGCCTCTTATACGAGCAGTACTTC. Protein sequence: CASSSAGGLLYEQYF. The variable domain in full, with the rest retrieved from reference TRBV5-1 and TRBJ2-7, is KAGVTQTPRYLIKTRGQQVTLSCSPISGHRSVSWYQQTPGQGLQFLFEYFSETQRNKGNFPGRFSGRQFSNSRSEMNVSTLELGDSALYLCASSSAGGLLYEQYFGPGTRLTVT.

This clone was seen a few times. The DNA for the CDR3 is TGTGCCAGCAGGATGGGTGGCTACACCTTC. Amino acids: CASRMGGYTF. V is TRBV2 and J is TRBJ1-2; no firm D call. Germline CDR1 reads SNHLY; CDR2 reads FYNNEI. V was shortened by 6 bases and J by 7 bases, with 6 bases between the two germline ends. The CDR3 is 10 amino acids.

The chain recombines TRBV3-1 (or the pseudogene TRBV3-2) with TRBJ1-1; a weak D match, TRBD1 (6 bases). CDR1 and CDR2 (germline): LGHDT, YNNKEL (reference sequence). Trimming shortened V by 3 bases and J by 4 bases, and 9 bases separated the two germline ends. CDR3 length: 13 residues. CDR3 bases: TGTGCCAGCAGCCATGGCAGGGGCACTGAAGCTTTCTTT. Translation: CASSHGRGTEAFF.

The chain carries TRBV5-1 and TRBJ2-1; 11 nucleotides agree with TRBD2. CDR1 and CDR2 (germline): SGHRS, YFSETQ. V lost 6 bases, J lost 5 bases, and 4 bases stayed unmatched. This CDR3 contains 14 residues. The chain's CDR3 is CASKGTSGHNEQFF. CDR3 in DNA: TGCGCCAGCAAGGGGACTAGCGGCCACAATGAGCAGTTCTTC.

CDR3: CSVGRGGATGELFF. CDR3 coding DNA: TGCAGCGTTGGTCGCGGGGGGGCAACCGGGGAGCTGTTTTTT. The J gene is TRBJ2-2, the V gene TRBV29-1; 9 bases agree with TRBD2. The CDR3 length is 14 residues. CDR1 SQVTM and CDR2 ANQGSEA come from the germline V gene. Germline trimming cut 4 bases from V and 5 bases from J; bases unmatched to any gene: 5.

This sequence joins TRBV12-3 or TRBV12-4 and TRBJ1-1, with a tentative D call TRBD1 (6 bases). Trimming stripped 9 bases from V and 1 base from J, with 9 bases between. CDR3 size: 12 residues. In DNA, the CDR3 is TGTGCCAGTTCACAGGGGAACACTGAAGCTTTCTTT. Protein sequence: CASSQGNTEAFF.

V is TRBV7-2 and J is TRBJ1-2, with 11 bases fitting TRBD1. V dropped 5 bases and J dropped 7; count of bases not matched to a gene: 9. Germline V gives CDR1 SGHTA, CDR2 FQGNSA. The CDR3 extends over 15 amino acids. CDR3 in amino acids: CASSHRDRGGGGYTF. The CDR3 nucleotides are TGTGCCAGCAGCCATCGGGACAGGGGGGGTGGTGGCTACACCTTC.

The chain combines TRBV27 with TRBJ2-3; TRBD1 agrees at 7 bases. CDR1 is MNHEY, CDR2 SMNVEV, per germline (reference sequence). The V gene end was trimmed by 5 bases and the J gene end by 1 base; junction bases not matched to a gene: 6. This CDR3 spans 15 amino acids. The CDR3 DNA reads TGTGCCAGCAGTCTTGGGACAGAGGGCACAGATACGCAGTATTTT. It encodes CASSLGTEGTDTQYF.

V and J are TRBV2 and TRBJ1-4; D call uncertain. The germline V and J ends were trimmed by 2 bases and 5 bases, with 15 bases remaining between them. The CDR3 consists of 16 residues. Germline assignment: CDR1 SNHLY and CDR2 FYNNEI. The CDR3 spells CASSESGSSANEKLFF. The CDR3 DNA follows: TGTGCCAGCAGTGAATCTGGGAGTTCGGCGAATGAAAAACTGTTTTTT.

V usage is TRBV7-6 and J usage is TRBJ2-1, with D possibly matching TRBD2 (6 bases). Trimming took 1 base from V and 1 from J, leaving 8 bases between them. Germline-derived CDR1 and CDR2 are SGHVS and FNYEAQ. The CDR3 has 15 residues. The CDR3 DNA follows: TGTGCCAGCAGCTTAGTTGCGGGGTCCTACAATGAGCAGTTCTTC. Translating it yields CASSLVAGSYNEQFF.

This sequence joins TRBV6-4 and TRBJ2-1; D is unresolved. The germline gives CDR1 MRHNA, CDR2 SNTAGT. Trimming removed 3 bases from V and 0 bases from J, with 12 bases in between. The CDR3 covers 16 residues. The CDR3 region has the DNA TGTGCCAGCAGTGAGAACAGCGCGAGCTCCTACAATGAGCAGTTCTTC. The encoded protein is CASSENSASSYNEQFF.

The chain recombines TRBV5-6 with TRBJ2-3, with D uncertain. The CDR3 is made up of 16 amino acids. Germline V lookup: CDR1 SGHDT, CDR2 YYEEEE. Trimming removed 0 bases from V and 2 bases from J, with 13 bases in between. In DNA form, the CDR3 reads TGTGCCAGCAGCTTGGCTCTAACAGAAATCACAGATACGCAGTATTTT. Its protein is CASSLALTEITDTQYF.

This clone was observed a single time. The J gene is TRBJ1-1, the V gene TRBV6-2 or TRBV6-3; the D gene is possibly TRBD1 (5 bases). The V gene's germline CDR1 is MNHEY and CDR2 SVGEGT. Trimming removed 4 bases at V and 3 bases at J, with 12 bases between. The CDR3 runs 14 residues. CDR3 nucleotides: TGTGCCAGCAGTTTGAGCCCGGGGGACACTGAAGCTTTCTTT. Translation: CASSLSPGDTEAFF.